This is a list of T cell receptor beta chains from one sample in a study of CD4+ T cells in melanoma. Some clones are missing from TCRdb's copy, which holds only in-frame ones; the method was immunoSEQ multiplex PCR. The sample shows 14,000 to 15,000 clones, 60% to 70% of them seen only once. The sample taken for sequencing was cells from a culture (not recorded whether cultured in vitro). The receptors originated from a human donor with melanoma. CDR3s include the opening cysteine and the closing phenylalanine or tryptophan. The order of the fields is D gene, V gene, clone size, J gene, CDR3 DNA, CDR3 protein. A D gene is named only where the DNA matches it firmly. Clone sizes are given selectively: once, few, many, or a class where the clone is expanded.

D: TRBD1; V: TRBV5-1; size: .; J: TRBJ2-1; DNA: TGCGCCAGCAGCTCACGGGACAGGGGAACCCCTTGGCGAAATGAGCAGTTCTTC; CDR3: CASSSRDRGTPWRNEQFF
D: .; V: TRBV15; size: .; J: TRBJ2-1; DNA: TGTGCCACCAGCAGCCGCGCGGGGGCGAGTAACAATGAGCAGTTCTTC; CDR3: CATSSRAGASNNEQFF
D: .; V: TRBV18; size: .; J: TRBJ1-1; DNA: TGTGCCAGCTCACCACCGTCAGGGAGGGCGACTGAAGCTTTCTTT; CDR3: CASSPPSGRATEAFF
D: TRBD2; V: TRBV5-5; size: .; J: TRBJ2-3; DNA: TGTGCCAGCAGCCCGCGCCGAGTGAGACTAGCGGGAACAGATACGCAGTATTTT; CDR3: CASSPRRVRLAGTDTQYF
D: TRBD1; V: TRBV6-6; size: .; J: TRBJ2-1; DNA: TGTGCCAGCAGTTACCGGACAGGGTCAACCAATGAGCAGTTCTTC; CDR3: CASSYRTGSTNEQFF
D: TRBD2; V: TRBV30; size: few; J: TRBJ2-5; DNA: TGTGCCTGGTGGAGAGCGGGGGGACTGGAGACCCAGTACTTC; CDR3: CAWWRAGGLETQYF
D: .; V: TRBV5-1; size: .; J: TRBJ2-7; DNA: TGCGCCAGCAGCTTGTTAAACAGCTACGAGCAGTACTTC; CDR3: CASSLLNSYEQYF
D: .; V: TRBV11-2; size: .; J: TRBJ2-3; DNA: TGTGCCAGCAGCTGGGGAGATACGCAGTATTTT; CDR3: CASSWGDTQYF
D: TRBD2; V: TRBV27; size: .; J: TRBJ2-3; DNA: TGTGCCAGCAGTTCGGCGTTGGCGGGAGTGAGTAGCACAGATACGCAGTATTTT; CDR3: CASSSALAGVSSTDTQYF
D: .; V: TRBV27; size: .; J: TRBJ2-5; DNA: TGTGCCAGCAGTTTACAGGGAGAGGTGACCCAGTACTTC; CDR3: CASSLQGEVTQYF
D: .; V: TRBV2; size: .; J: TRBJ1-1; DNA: TGTGCCAGCATGTCGCCCCGGCAGAACACTGAAGCTTTCTTT; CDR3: CASMSPRQNTEAFF
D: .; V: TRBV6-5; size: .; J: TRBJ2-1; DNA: TGTGCCAGCAAGGTGGAGACTTGGGGCAATGAGCAGTTCTTC; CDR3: CASKVETWGNEQFF
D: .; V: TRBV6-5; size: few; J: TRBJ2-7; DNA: TGTGCCAGCAGTTCAGGGCGTCAGTACGAGCAGTACTTC; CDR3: CASSSGRQYEQYF
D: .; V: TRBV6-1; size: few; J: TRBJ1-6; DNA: TGTGCCAGCAGTCAAGAGGACAGCTCGGGACGTTCACCCCTCCACTTT; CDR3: CASSQEDSSGRSPLHF
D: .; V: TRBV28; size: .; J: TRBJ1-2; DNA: TGTGCCAGCGGCCGCGGGGGGATAAAGGTGCGGGATGGCTACACCTTC; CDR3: CASGRGGIKVRDGYTF
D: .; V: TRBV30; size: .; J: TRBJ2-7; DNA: TGTGCCTGGGCGGAGACCCACGAGCAGTACTTC; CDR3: CAWAETHEQYF
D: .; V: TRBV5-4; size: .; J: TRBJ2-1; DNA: TGTGCCAGCACCGTTCCGGGACTGGCCTACAATGAGCAGTTCTTC; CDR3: CASTVPGLAYNEQFF
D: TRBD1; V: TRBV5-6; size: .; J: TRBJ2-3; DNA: TGTGCCAGCGTAAGACAGGGTTCAAATACGCAGTATTTT; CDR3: CASVRQGSNTQYF
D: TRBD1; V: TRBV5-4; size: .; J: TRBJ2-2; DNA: TGTGCCAGCAGCTCCGGGACAGATAACACCGGGGAGCTGTTTTTT; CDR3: CASSSGTDNTGELFF
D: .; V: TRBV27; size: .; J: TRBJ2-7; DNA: TGTGCCAGCAGCCCCCGAAATGAACAGGAGCCGAACTACGAGCAGTACTTC; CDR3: CASSPRNEQEPNYEQYF
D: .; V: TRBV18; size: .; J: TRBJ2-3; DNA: TGTGCCAGCTCACCATATACAGGGTCTGCTACGCAGTATTTT; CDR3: CASSPYTGSATQYF
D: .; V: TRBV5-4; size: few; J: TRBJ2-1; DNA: TGTGCCAGCAGCTCCCCATCCTACAATGAGCAGTTCTTC; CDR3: CASSSPSYNEQFF
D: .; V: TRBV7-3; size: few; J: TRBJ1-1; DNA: TGTGCCAGCAGCCAAGGGGGGGGATGGAACACTGAAGCTTTCTTT; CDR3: CASSQGGGWNTEAFF
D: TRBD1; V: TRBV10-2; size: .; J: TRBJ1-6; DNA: TGCGCCAGCAGTGGGACAGGGGGTAGTTCACCCCTCCACTTT; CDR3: CASSGTGGSSPLHF
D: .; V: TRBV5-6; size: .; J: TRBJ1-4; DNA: TGTGCCAGCACTTCCGGGATATATGAAAAACTGTTTTTT; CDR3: CASTSGIYEKLFF
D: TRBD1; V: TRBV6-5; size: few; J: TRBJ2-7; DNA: TGTGCCAGCAGTTCAACGAGGACAGGGACCTACGAGCAGTACTTC; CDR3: CASSSTRTGTYEQYF
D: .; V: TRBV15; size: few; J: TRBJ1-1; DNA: TGTGCCACCAGCAGGGCAAGGGCTCTGGGTGAAGCTTTCTTT; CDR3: CATSRARALGEAFF
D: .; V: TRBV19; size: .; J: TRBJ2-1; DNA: TGTGCCAGTAGTAGAGGGGGGATCTCCTACAATGAGCAGTTCTTC; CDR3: CASSRGGISYNEQFF
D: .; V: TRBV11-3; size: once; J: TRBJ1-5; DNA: TGTGCCAGCAGCTTGGGGGGAGGTCAGCCCCAGCATTTT; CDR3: CASSLGGGQPQHF
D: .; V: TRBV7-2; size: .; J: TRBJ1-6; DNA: TGTGCCAGCAGCGGAGATTATAATTCACCCCTCCACTTT; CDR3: CASSGDYNSPLHF
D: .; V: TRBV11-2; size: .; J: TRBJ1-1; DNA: TGTGCCAGCAGCTTAGTTCTGGGTAAGGGGGTATCGAACACTGAAGCTTTCTTT; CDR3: CASSLVLGKGVSNTEAFF
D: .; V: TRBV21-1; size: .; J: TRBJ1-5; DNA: TGTGCCAGCAGCAATGGAGGAATTGTAACAGGTAACATTCGACCCCAGCATTTT; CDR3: CASSNGGIVTGNIRPQHF
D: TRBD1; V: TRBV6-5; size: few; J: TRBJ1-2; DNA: TGTGCCAGCAGACAGACAGGGGCCCATGGCTACACCTTC; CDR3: CASRQTGAHGYTF
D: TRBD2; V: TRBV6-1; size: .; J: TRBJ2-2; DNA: TGTGCCAGCAGTGAACTCGGGCCTAGCGGGGGGAAGAACACCGGGGAGCTGTTTTTT; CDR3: CASSELGPSGGKNTGELFF
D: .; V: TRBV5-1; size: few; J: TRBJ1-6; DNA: TGCGCCAGCAGCATCGGGACGGGGAATTCACCCCTCCACTTT; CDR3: CASSIGTGNSPLHF